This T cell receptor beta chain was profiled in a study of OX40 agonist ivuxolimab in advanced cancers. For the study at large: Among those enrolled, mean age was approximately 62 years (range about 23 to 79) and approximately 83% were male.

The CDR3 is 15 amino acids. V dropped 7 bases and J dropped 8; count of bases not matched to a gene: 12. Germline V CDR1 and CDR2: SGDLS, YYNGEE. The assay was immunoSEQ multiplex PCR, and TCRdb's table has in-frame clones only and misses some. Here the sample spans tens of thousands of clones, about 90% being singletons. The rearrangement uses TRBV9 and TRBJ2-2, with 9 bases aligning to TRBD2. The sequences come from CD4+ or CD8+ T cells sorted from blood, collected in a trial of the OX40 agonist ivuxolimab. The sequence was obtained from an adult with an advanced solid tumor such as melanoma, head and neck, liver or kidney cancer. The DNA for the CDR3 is TGTGCCAGCCCCGGCGGGCTAGCGGGAACTGGGGAGCTGTTTTTT. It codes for CASPGGLAGTGELFF. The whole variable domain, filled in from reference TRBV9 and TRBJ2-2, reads DSGVTQTPKHLITATGQRVTLRCSPRSGDLSVYWYQQSLDQGLQFLIQYYNGEERAKGNILERFSAQQFPDLHSELNLSSLELGDSALYFCASPGGLAGTGELFFGEGSRLTVL.